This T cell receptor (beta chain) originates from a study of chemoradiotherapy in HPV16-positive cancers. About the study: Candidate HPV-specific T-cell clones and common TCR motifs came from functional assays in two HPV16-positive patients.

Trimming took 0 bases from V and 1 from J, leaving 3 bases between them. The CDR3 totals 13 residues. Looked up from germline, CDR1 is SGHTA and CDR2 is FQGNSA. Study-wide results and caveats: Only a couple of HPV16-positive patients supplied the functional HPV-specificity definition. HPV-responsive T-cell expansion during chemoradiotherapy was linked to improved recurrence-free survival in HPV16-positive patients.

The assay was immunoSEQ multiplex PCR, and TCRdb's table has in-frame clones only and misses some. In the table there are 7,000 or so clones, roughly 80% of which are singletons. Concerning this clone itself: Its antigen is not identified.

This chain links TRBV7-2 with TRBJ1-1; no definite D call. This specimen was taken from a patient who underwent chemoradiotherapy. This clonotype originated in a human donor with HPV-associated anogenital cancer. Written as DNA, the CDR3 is TGTGCCAGCAGCTTAGCCCCGAACACTGAAGCTTTCTTT. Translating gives CASSLAPNTEAFF.